The clone carrying this T cell receptor (beta chain) was seen a few times. The sample originates from a study of T cells in Graves' hyperthyroidism and ophthalmopathy. Trimming took off 3 bases at V and 1 base at J, with 5 bases between the two ends. Germline lookup yields CDR1 KGHDR and CDR2 SFDVKD. The CDR3 has 13 residues. Authors of the study amplified TCR beta CDR3 regions from RNA transcripts. The study used the HTBI primer set for a first-round RT-PCR of the TCR CDR3. TCRdb ran MiXCR on the multiplex PCR reads and lists one entry per CDR3 protein. The profile shows under 700,000 distinct CDR3 sequences, 16% of them singletons.

This clonotype was sampled from a young woman with Graves' hyperthyroidism. The gene calls are TRBV24-1 and TRBJ1-1; no clear D gene. What was sequenced was blood. This CDR3 reads CATSDEWNTEAFF. The DNA of the CDR3 is TGTGCCACCAGTGATGAGTGGAACACTGAAGCTTTCTTT.